These 20 T cell receptor beta chains originate from one sample sequenced in a study of response to subunit inactivated influenza vaccine. Via MiXCR, TCRdb re-called the RT-PCR reads, giving one row per CDR3 protein. The profile shows 500,000 to 750,000 distinct CDR3 sequences, 14% of them singletons. The sequences come from PBMCs from blood, collected 11 to 12 days after vaccination. These receptors originate from a man in his forties or fifties who received an inactivated influenza vaccine.

This clonotype has at least ten counts. The chain employs TRBV5-6 and TRBJ2-7; D is ambiguous. In germline, CDR1 is SGHDT, CDR2 YYEEEE. The CDR3 length is 13 residues. V was clipped by 4 bases and J by 0 bases, with 8 bases between them. The CDR3 sequence is CASSLPNSYEQYF. The CDR3 DNA reads as TGTGCCAGCAGCCTACCAAACTCCTACGAGCAGTACTTC.

This clonotype was detected only a few times. This chain connects TRBV7-2 to TRBJ2-1; 8 bases align to TRBD2. Germline lookup yields CDR1 SGHTA and CDR2 FQGNSA. J gave up 9 bases and V 5 bases, and 9 bases lay outside the gene matches. The CDR3 spans 14 residues. The CDR3 nucleotides read TGTGCCAGCAGCCCGGCCCCCCTAGCGGGTGAGCAGTTCTTC. Its translation is CASSPAPLAGEQFF.

The rearrangement uses TRBV15 and TRBJ2-1; D ambiguous. V lost 5 bases, J lost 0 bases, and 14 bases lay in between. The CDR3 is made up of 16 amino acids. Looked up from germline, CDR1 is LNHNV and CDR2 is YYDKDF (reference sequence). The CDR3 region is CATSPRRGSSYNEQFF. In DNA form, the CDR3 reads TGTGCCACCAGCCCCAGAAGAGGTAGCTCCTACAATGAGCAGTTCTTC.

This chain connects TRBV3-1 to TRBJ1-1; TRBD1 might be the D (6 bases). V was pared by 3 bases and J by 1 base, with 15 bases between. The CDR3 consists of 16 residues. Per germline, CDR1 LGHDT and CDR2 YNNKEL (reference sequence). The CDR3 spells CASSQYMDRPNTEAFF. The CDR3 DNA follows: TGTGCCAGCAGCCAGTATATGGACAGACCGAACACTGAAGCTTTCTTT. Together with reference TRBV3-1 and TRBJ1-1, the CDR3 gives the full variable domain: DTAVSQTPKYLVTQMGNDKSIKCEQNLGHDTMYWYKQDSKKFLKIMFSYNNKELIINETVPNRFSPKSPDKAHLNLHINSLELGDSAVYFCASSQYMDRPNTEAFFGQGTRLTVV.

V is TRBV11-2 and J is TRBJ1-2; no firm D call. Per the germline V gene, CDR1 is SGHAT and CDR2 is FQNNGV. V gave up 5 bases and J gave up 3 bases, with 7 bases separating them. The CDR3 extends over 12 amino acids. In DNA, the CDR3 is TGTGCCAGCAGCCCGACTCACTATGGCTACACCTTC. Its translation: CASSPTHYGYTF.

The CDR3 is CSAREGGPWVNTEAFF. CDR3 DNA sequence: TGCAGTGCTAGAGAGGGGGGTCCATGGGTCAACACTGAAGCTTTCTTT. The chain uses TRBV20-1 and TRBJ1-1; possibly TRBD1 for D (5 bases). This CDR3 has 16 amino acids. Looked up from germline, CDR1 is DFQATT and CDR2 is SNEGSKA (reference sequence). V dropped 0 bases and J dropped 2 bases, with 16 bases sitting between them.

The chain is built from TRBV29-1 and TRBJ1-2, with D possibly matching TRBD1 (6 bases). Between the trimmed V and J ends, which lost 6 bases and 5 bases, there was a span of 13 bases. From germline, CDR1 is SQVTM and CDR2 ANQGSEA. The CDR3 length is 12 residues. The CDR3 is CSVGDTSYGYTF. Written as DNA, the CDR3 is TGCAGCGTGGGGGACACCTCATATGGCTACACCTTC.

This clonotype was seen a handful of times. The chain has TRBV29-1 and TRBJ2-3, with TRBD2 identical over 10 bases. Looked up from germline, CDR1 is SQVTM and CDR2 is ANQGSEA. The CDR3 runs to 15 residues. Losses at the gene ends were 6 bases for V and 4 bases for J; bases not matched to a gene: 10. The CDR3 sequence is CSVLLAGSPPDTQYF. CDR3 coding DNA: TGCAGCGTCCTACTAGCGGGATCCCCTCCAGATACGCAGTATTTT.

The sample holds a few counts of this clonotype. The chain links TRBV7-9 to TRBJ2-2, with a possible D match to TRBD2 (5 bases). The CDR3 extends over 15 amino acids. V was shortened by 1 base and J by 5 bases, with 11 bases between the two germline ends. Per germline, CDR1 SEHNR and CDR2 FQNEAQ (reference sequence). The CDR3 here is CASSLGGPETGELFF. CDR3 in DNA: TGTGCCAGCAGCTTAGGAGGGCCCGAAACCGGGGAGCTGTTTTTT.

A remark on this clonotype: The junction differs from germline at one of its ends, possibly a read error. The V and J genes are TRBV6-1 and TRBJ2-1, with D maybe TRBD1 (5 bases). Germline V CDR1 and CDR2: MNHNS, SASEGT. The length of the CDR3 is 13 residues. CDR3 DNA sequence: TGTGCCAGCAGGGCAGACAGATACAAAGAGCAGTTCTTC. It specifies CASRADRYKEQFF.

This clonotype was recorded many times. The gene calls are TRBV6-5 and TRBJ2-7; 8 bases are a match to TRBD1. Germline CDR1 MNHEY, CDR2 SVGAGI. Losses at the gene ends were 7 bases for V and 12 bases for J; bases not matched to a gene: 11. This CDR3 contains 12 residues. This CDR3 reads CASTATDRVAYF. CDR3 DNA sequence: TGTGCCAGCACCGCTACGGACAGGGTGGCGTACTTC.

There are a few counts of this clonotype. The chain has TRBV20-1 and TRBJ1-2, with D unclear. This CDR3 spans 11 amino acids. Germline V gene lookup returns CDR1 DFQATT and CDR2 SNEGSKA (reference sequence). Trimming stripped 3 bases from V and 1 base from J, with 3 bases between. The CDR3 sequence: CSASVNYGYTF. The DNA of the CDR3 is TGCAGTGCTAGCGTTAACTATGGCTACACCTTC.

The genes are TRBV7-9 and TRBJ2-2; no clear D gene. Germline values: CDR1 SEHNR, CDR2 FQNEAQ (reference sequence). The V end lost 2 bases, the J end lost 1 base, and 8 bases lay between the germline ends. The CDR3 spans 15 residues. The CDR3 spells CASSLQGRNTGELFF. The DNA for the CDR3 is TGTGCCAGCAGCTTACAAGGACGGAACACCGGGGAGCTGTTTTTT.

The chain has TRBV7-8 and TRBJ2-7; tentatively, D is TRBD1 (5 bases). This CDR3 contains 16 residues. The V gene lost 2 bases and the J gene lost 7 bases, with 21 bases spanning the gap. Germline assignment: CDR1 SGHVS and CDR2 FQNEAQ. CDR3 DNA sequence: TGTGCCAGCAGCTTAATTGGCCGCACAGGTTTGTTTGAGCAGTACTTC. It is translated as CASSLIGRTGLFEQYF.

This clonotype was seen ten or more times. This chain's CDR3 is CASSLAVGYEQYF. CDR3 DNA: TGCGCCAGCAGCTTGGCCGTTGGATACGAGCAGTACTTC. This rearrangement joins TRBV5-1 to TRBJ2-7; no clear D gene. The CDR3 is made up of 13 amino acids. Trimming cost V 0 bases and J 4 bases, with 8 bases left between them. Per the germline V gene, CDR1 is SGHRS and CDR2 is YFSETQ.

The chain combines TRBV28 with TRBJ2-5, with D maybe TRBD1 (5 bases). The CDR3 totals 11 residues. The V end was cut by 6 bases, the J end by 9 bases, with 11 bases between. Germline CDR1 MDHEN, CDR2 SYDVKM. The DNA for the CDR3 is TGTGCCAGCAGAAAGACAGAATCCCAGTACTTC. It encodes CASRKTESQYF.

This clonotype was detected only a few times. The V gene is TRBV20-1, the J gene TRBJ2-1; 7 positions match TRBD2. This CDR3 region has 13 residues. CDR1 and CDR2 from the germline V gene are DFQATT and SNEGSKA (reference sequence). With V trimmed by 3 bases and J by 8 bases, 7 bases remained unmatched. The DNA for the CDR3 is TGCAGTGCTAGCTGGCGGGAGCTAGATGAGCAGTTCTTC. Its translation is CSASWRELDEQFF.

Regarding this clonotype: A much larger clone is a single base away; this may be a read error. The chain carries TRBV12-3 or TRBV12-4 and TRBJ2-7; no reliable D call. V lost 3 bases and J lost 2, with 8 bases in between. CDR3 length equals 13 residues. Written as DNA, the CDR3 is TGTGCCAGCAGTTTTACACTGACCTACGAGCAGTACTTC. It codes for CASSFTLTYEQYF.

The chain uses TRBV7-8 and TRBJ2-6; TRBD2 is a possible D gene (6 bases). V lost 6 bases to trimming and J lost 0 bases, with 18 bases between them. The germline V gene has CDR1 SGHVS and CDR2 FQNEAQ. The CDR3 covers 18 residues. The chain's CDR3 is CASRARLGTFSGANVLTF. The CDR3 nucleotides read TGTGCCAGCAGGGCGAGGCTCGGGACTTTCTCTGGGGCCAACGTCCTGACTTTC.

Only a few counts were recorded for this clonotype. CDR3 region: CASSLAPGTGELFF. CDR3 bases: TGTGCCAGCAGCTTAGCGCCGGGAACCGGGGAGCTGTTTTTT. The rearrangement links TRBV7-2 to TRBJ2-2; tentatively, D is TRBD2 (5 bases). Per the germline V gene, CDR1 is SGHTA and CDR2 is FQGNSA. The V end lost 0 bases, the J end lost 5 bases, and 7 bases lay between the germline ends. CDR3 size: 14 residues.